The clone carrying this T cell receptor beta chain showed up many times. Its antigen is as yet unknown. V dropped 5 bases and J dropped 9; count of bases not matched to a gene: 12. CDR3 length: 16 amino acids. The V gene's germline CDR1 is MNHNS and CDR2 SASEGT. This sample was included in a study of identical twins. Broader study findings: Fewer insertions were carried by abundant cord blood beta clonotypes, but none was seen in memory repertoires.

Healthy Caucasians supplied all donations. Unique molecular identifiers were present on the cDNA, which also gained a universal primer site by template switching. TCRdb independently ran MiXCR on the 5' RACE reads; one entry per CDR3 protein. The sample carries 450,000 or so distinct CDR3 sequences, about a fifth recorded once. The chain carries TRBV6-1 and TRBJ2-1, with 11 bases identical to TRBD2. The receptor comes from a man in his fifties or sixties in good health. Sequenced sample: naive T cells sorted from blood. The CDR3 loop is CASSKGGLAGGVEQFF. As DNA, the CDR3 is TGTGCCAGCAGTAAGGGTGGTCTAGCGGGAGGAGTTGAGCAGTTCTTC.